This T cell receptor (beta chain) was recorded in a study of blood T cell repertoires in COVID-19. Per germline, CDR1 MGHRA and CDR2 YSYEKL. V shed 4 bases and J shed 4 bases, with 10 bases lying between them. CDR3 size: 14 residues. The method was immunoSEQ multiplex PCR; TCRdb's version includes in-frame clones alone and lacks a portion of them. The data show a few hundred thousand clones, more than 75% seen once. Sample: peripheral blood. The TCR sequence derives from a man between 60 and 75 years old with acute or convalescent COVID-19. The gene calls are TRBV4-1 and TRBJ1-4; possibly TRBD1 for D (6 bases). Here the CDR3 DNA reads TGCGCCAGCAGCCCGACAGGCCTTAATGAAAAACTGTTTTTT. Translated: CASSPTGLNEKLFF.